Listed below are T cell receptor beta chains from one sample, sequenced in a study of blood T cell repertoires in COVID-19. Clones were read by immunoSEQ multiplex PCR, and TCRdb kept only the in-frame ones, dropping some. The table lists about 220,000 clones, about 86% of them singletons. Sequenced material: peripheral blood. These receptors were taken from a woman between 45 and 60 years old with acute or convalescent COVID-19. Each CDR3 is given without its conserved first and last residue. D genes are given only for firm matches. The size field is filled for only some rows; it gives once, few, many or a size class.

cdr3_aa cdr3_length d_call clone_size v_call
ASSHGSYYYNEQF 13 . . TRBV7-2
ASSPYNLREGAYNEQF 16 . few TRBV18
ASSLAGQGLTDTQY 14 . . TRBV7-2
AISESWGIHRDSGNTIY 17 . . TRBV10-3
ASSQSGRPFDEQF 13 TRBD2 . TRBV5-8
ASSPLGQTNYGYT 13 . . TRBV18
ATSDQRGLGGTDTQY 15 TRBD1 few TRBV24-1
ASRLDRALDQPQH 13 TRBD1 . TRBV19
ASSLSEYEQF 10 . . TRBV13
AIRDRANYGYT 11 TRBD1 few TRBV10-3
ASHPAGGRFREQY 13 TRBD2 . TRBV2
ASSLAGTSTDTQY 13 . . TRBV11-1
ASSVSPLDEQF 11 . once TRBV9
ATSEGTGINYGYT 13 TRBD1 few TRBV24-1
ASSDDRGEETQY 12 TRBD1 . TRBV2
ASSAGTGVEKLF 12 TRBD1 . TRBV5-8
AWSSGLAGVLYEQY 14 TRBD2 . TRBV30
ASSPYDRLTDTQY 13 . few TRBV7-6
ASSPRPMTSEETQY 14 TRBD2 . TRBV5-1
ASSRRTSGRANTGELF 16 TRBD2 . TRBV5-1
ASSSPGGANYNSPLH 15 TRBD1 . TRBV7-8
ASSLSGQFTGELF 13 . . TRBV27
AISDGTGGNYGYT 13 TRBD1 . TRBV10-3
ASTALLGLTNTEAF 14 . many TRBV19
ASSPTDRVNNSPLH 14 TRBD1 . TRBV19
ASSFGGTETQY 11 . . TRBV27